Following are 10 T cell receptor beta chains from one sample sequenced in a study of cytotoxic CD8 clonotypes in ibrutinib-treated CLL. Assay used: immunoSEQ multiplex PCR; TCRdb lists only in-frame clones, some missing. This table holds more than 200,000 clones, 70% found once. Source: PBMCs, taken after 24 months of ibrutinib treatment. These receptors were obtained from a human donor with chronic lymphocytic leukemia.

A single count supports this clone. The V gene is TRBV19, the J gene TRBJ2-3, with unresolved D. The germline V and J ends were trimmed by 7 bases and 1 base, with 9 bases remaining between them. Germline V gene lookup returns CDR1 LNHDA and CDR2 SQIVND (reference sequence). There are 13 residues in the CDR3. CDR3 in amino acids: CASNPGGTDTQYF. CDR3 bases: TGTGCCAGTAATCCCGGTGGCACAGATACGCAGTATTTT.

The chain recombines TRBV2 with TRBJ2-3; 7 bases are a match to TRBD1. This CDR3 contains 14 residues. Germline trimming cut 8 bases from V and 2 bases from J; bases unmatched to any gene: 7. CDR1 and CDR2 from the germline V gene are SNHLY and FYNNEI. The chain's CDR3 is CASRWTGYTDTQYF. In nucleotides, the CDR3 is TGTGCCAGCCGTTGGACAGGCTACACAGATACGCAGTATTTT.

The chain is built from TRBV28 and TRBJ2-7, with D unclear. The ends were cut back, 8 bases at V and 9 bases at J, with 17 bases in the middle. In germline, CDR1 is MDHEN, CDR2 SYDVKM. This CDR3 region has 12 residues. CDR3 DNA sequence: TGTGCCAGCTCGTCCCCCTACAACGTGCAGTACTTC. Its protein product is CASSSPYNVQYF. The full variable domain, rest sourced from reference TRBV28 and TRBJ2-7, is DVKVTQSSRYLVKRTGEKVFLECVQDMDHENMFWYRQDPGLGLRLIYFSYDVKMKEKGDIPEGYSVSREKKERFSLILESASTNQTSMYLCASSSPYNVQYFGPGTRLTVT.

This clone was picked up a small number of times. The chain recombines TRBV27 with TRBJ1-1, with D unclear. Trimming left V 4 bases short and J 5 bases short, with 14 bases between. This CDR3 is built from 14 residues. Germline assignment: CDR1 MNHEY and CDR2 SMNVEV (reference sequence). The CDR3: CASSYGRIRTEAFF. CDR3 DNA sequence: TGTGCCAGCAGTTATGGCCGAATCCGGACTGAAGCTTTCTTT.

This clone has only a few counts. The chain is built from TRBV6-5 and TRBJ1-1; weak D call: TRBD1 (6 bases). From germline, CDR1 is MNHEY and CDR2 SVGAGI. V was clipped by 2 bases and J by 11 bases, with 18 bases between them. CDR3 size: 14 residues. The CDR3: CASSYRPGTLDAFF. As DNA, the CDR3 is TGTGCCAGCAGTTACCGGCCTGGGACACTTGATGCTTTCTTT.

The count of this clone is one. The chain carries TRBV6-6 and TRBJ1-2; 9 positions agree with TRBD1. Per the germline V gene, CDR1 is MNHNY and CDR2 is SVGAGI (reference sequence). CDR3 length equals 14 residues. Trimming at V came to 5 bases and at J to 2 bases, leaving 3 bases not matched to a gene. The CDR3 bases are TGTGCCAGCAGTAGGACAGGGGAAAACTATGGCTACACCTTC. Translated: CASSRTGENYGYTF.

This clone was observed a few times. The J gene is TRBJ2-5, the V gene TRBV7-3; D gene ambiguous. CDR1 SGHTA and CDR2 FQGTGA come from the germline V gene. Between the trimmed V and J ends, which lost 1 base and 5 bases, there was a span of 5 bases. The CDR3 loop spans 12 amino acids. The CDR3 loop reads CASSLKGETQYF. For the CDR3, the DNA is TGTGCCAGCAGCTTAAAGGGCGAGACCCAGTACTTC.

The gene calls are TRBV4-2 and TRBJ2-1; weak D call: TRBD2 (6 bases). The germline V gene has CDR1 LGHNA and CDR2 YNFKEQ. CDR3 length equals 12 residues. V shed 3 bases and J shed 13 bases, with 13 bases lying between them. CDR3 in DNA: TGTGCCAGCAGCCAGGACCGGGACTCTCAGTTCTTC. Translated: CASSQDRDSQFF.

The chain combines TRBV19 with TRBJ2-1, with D possibly called TRBD1 or TRBD2 (5 bases each). V shed 7 bases and J shed 0 bases, with 13 bases lying between them. The CDR3 consists of 15 residues. Germline loops: CDR1 LNHDA, CDR2 SQIVND (reference sequence). The CDR3: CASTAGGSSYNEQFF. CDR3 in DNA: TGTGCCAGTACCGCTGGGGGAAGCTCCTACAATGAGCAGTTCTTC.

The gene calls are TRBV10-3 and TRBJ2-5; no clear D. Trimming pared 7 bases from V and 5 bases from J, leaving 14 bases between. The CDR3 has 13 residues. Germline loops: CDR1 ENHRY, CDR2 SYGVKD. CDR3 in DNA: TGTGCCATCAACTCTAATTTTTGGGAGACCCAGTACTTC. Protein: CAINSNFWETQYF.